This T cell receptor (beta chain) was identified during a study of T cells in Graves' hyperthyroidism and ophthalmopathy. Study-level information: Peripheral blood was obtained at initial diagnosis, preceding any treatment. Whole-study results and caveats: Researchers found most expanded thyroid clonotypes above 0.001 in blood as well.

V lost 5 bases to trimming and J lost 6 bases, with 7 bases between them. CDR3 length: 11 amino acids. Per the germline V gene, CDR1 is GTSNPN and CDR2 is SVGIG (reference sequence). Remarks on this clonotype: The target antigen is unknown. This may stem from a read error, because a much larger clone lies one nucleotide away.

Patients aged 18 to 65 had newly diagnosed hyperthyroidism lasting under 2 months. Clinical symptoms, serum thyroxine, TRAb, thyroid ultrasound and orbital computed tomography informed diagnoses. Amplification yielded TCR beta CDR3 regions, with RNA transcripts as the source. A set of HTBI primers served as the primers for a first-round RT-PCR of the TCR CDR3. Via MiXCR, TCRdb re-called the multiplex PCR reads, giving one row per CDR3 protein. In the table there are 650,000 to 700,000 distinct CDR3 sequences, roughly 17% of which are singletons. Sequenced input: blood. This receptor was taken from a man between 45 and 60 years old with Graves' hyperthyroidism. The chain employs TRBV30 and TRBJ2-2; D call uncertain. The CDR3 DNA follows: TGTGCCTGGGGTCGGTCCGGGGAGCTGTTTTTT. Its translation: CAWGRSGELFF.